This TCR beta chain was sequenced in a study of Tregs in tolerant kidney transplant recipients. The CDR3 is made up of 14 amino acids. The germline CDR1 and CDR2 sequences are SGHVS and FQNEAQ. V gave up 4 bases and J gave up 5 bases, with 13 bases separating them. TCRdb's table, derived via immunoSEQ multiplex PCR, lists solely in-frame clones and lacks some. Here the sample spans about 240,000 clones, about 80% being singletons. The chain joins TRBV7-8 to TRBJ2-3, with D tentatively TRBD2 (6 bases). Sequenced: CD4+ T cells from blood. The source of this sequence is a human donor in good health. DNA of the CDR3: TGTGCCAGCAGCTCGGAGGGCCGGGGAGATACGCAGTATTTT. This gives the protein CASSSEGRGDTQYF.